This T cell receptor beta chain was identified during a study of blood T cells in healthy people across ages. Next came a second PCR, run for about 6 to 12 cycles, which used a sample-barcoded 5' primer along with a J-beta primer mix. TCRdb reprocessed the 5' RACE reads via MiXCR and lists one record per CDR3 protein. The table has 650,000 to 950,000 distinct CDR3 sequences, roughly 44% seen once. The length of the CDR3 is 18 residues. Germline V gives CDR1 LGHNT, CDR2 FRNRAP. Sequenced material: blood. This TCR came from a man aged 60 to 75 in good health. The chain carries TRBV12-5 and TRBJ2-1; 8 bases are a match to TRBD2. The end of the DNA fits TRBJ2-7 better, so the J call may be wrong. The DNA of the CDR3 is TGTGCTAGTGGTTTGTCACTCCGGACTAGCCGCTCCTACAATGAGCAGTACTTC. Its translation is CASGLSLRTSRSYNEQYF.